What follows are 28 T cell receptor beta chains derived from one specimen sequenced in a study of OX40 agonist ivuxolimab in advanced cancers. Library construction relied on the immunoSEQ multiplex PCR assay. Imported from immuneACCESS, the table was reduced by TCRdb to in-frame sequences with V and J called. These copies leave out some clones; in studies compared against another copy, an unresolved V gene accounts for under half, and the cause of the remainder is not known. The sample profile shows approximately 100,000 clones; under 95% of them were found once. Together, the top ten hold about 0.51% of the sample. The sequencing here drew on CD4+ or CD8+ T cells sorted from blood, taken in a trial of the OX40 agonist ivuxolimab. The receptors derive from an adult with an advanced solid tumor such as melanoma, head and neck, liver or kidney cancer.

The gene calls are TRBV19 and TRBJ2-1; D unresolved. V was pared by 5 bases and J by 7 bases, with 15 bases between. This CDR3 has 14 amino acids. The germline V gene encodes CDR1 LNHDA and CDR2 SQIVND (reference sequence). CDR3 DNA sequence: TGTGCCAGTAGTCCGAGACTCACGACTAATGAGCAGTTCTTC. The encoded protein is CASSPRLTTNEQFF.

The gene calls are TRBV18 and TRBJ1-3; weak D call: TRBD1 (5 bases). Deletions cut 3 bases from V and 8 bases from J, with 14 bases between. The CDR3 loop spans 14 amino acids. From germline, CDR1 is KGHSH and CDR2 LQKENI. DNA for the CDR3: TGTGCCAGCTCACCCACAGGCCCCGGGGACACCATATATTTT. Translation: CASSPTGPGDTIYF.

The rearrangement uses TRBV9 and TRBJ2-2; tentative D call: TRBD1 (5 bases). The CDR3 runs to 14 residues. Trimming removed 0 bases at V and 5 bases at J, with 8 bases between. Germline V CDR1 and CDR2: SGDLS, YYNGEE. CDR3 sequence: CASSVVGVTGELFF. As DNA, the CDR3 is TGTGCCAGCAGCGTAGTAGGGGTAACCGGGGAGCTGTTTTTT.

The CDR3: CASSPLGGATGSYEQYF. CDR3 nucleotides: TGTGCCAGCTCACCCCTGGGGGGGGCCACTGGCTCCTACGAGCAGTACTTC. The rearrangement uses TRBV18 and TRBJ2-7, with D tentatively TRBD2 (7 bases). V dropped 3 bases and J dropped 0 bases, with 18 bases sitting between them. CDR1 is KGHSH and CDR2 is LQKENI in the germline V gene. The CDR3 has 17 amino acids.

The chain recombines TRBV11-3 with TRBJ2-2, with 8 positions matching TRBD1. The V gene's germline CDR1 is SGHNT and CDR2 YENEEA. V trimming: 3 bases; J trimming: 0 bases; junction bases outside the gene matches: 0. There are 15 residues in the CDR3. The CDR3 spells CASSLTGANTGELFF. CDR3 sequence (DNA): TGTGCCAGCAGCTTGACAGGGGCGAACACCGGGGAGCTGTTTTTT.

The genes are TRBV14 and TRBJ1-1, with 8 positions matching TRBD1. V trimming: 1 base; J trimming: 1 base; junction bases outside the gene matches: 2. The CDR3 contains 15 residues. Germline CDR1 SGHDN, CDR2 FVKESK. The CDR3 sequence is CASSQAGTGNTEAFF. The CDR3 coding sequence is TGTGCCAGCAGCCAAGCCGGGACAGGGAACACTGAAGCTTTCTTT.

V and J are TRBV28 and TRBJ2-7, with a possible D match to TRBD1 (7 bases). This CDR3 has 16 amino acids. V was cut by 7 bases and J by 6 bases, with 25 bases left in between. Germline loops: CDR1 MDHEN, CDR2 SYDVKM. The CDR3 is CASKPPGDSSPFEQYF. Written as DNA, the CDR3 is TGTGCCAGCAAACCCCCGGGGGACAGCTCCCCATTCGAGCAGTACTTC.

The chain has TRBV6-6 and TRBJ1-1; D is uncertain. CDR1 is MNHNY, CDR2 SVGAGI, per germline (reference sequence). Deletions cut 4 bases from V and 1 base from J, with 7 bases between. This CDR3 has 13 residues. The CDR3 DNA follows: TGTGCCAGCAGTTCCGACCAGAACACTGAAGCTTTCTTT. It translates to CASSSDQNTEAFF.

The chain joins TRBV30 to TRBJ1-1; tentatively, D is TRBD1 (5 bases). The germline gives CDR1 GTSNPN, CDR2 SVGIG (reference sequence). The V end was cut by 8 bases, the J end by 4 bases, with 8 bases between. This CDR3 is built from 10 residues. The chain's CDR3 is CAGGSTEAFF. CDR3 bases: TGTGCCGGGGGGTCCACTGAAGCTTTCTTT.

The chain has TRBV19 and TRBJ2-4, with 15 bases lining up with TRBD2. Germline V gene data show CDR1 as LNHDA and CDR2 as SQIVND (reference sequence). The CDR3 spans 16 residues. V was pared by 4 bases and J by 8 bases, with 6 bases of the junction left unmatched. CDR3 residues: CASSRPGLAGGDIQYF. CDR3 bases: TGTGCCAGTAGTAGACCGGGACTAGCGGGGGGCGACATTCAGTACTTC.

This clone has just one count. The V gene is TRBV7-2, the J gene TRBJ2-2; 8 nucleotides match TRBD2. V trimming: 1 base; J trimming: 6 bases; junction bases outside the gene matches: 4. CDR1 SGHTA and CDR2 FQGNSA come from the germline V gene. CDR3 length: 15 residues. CDR3: CASSLEAGGPGELFF. The DNA of the CDR3 is TGTGCCAGCAGCTTAGAGGCGGGAGGCCCCGGGGAGCTGTTTTTT. The full variable domain, its missing parts supplied by reference TRBV7-2 and TRBJ2-2, is GAGVSQSPSNKVTEKGKDVELRCDPISGHTALYWYRQSLGQGLEFLIYFQGNSAPDKSGLPSDRFSAERTGGSVSTLTIQRTQQEDSAVYLCASSLEAGGPGELFFGEGSRLTVL.

The chain links TRBV5-1 to TRBJ2-2; 8 bases line up with TRBD1. Germline loops: CDR1 SGHRS, CDR2 YFSETQ. This CDR3 comprises 15 residues. After removal of 4 bases from V and 5 bases from J, the junction contained 7 bases not matched to a gene. CDR3 coding DNA: TGCGCCAGCAGCCCAGGACAGGGCGGGACCGGGGAGCTGTTTTTT. It codes for CASSPGQGGTGELFF.

The V gene is TRBV11-2, the J gene TRBJ1-6, with D possibly matching TRBD1 (5 bases). The germline V gene has CDR1 SGHAT and CDR2 FQNNGV. V was cut by 4 bases and J by 6 bases, with 19 bases left in between. The CDR3 totals 17 residues. CDR3 DNA sequence: TGTGCCAGCAGCTCAAGTTGGTCCAGGGCCCTTAATTCACCCCTCCACTTT. Translating gives CASSSSWSRALNSPLHF.

This rearrangement joins TRBV5-1 to TRBJ2-7, with TRBD1 identical over 7 bases. The CDR3 loop spans 15 amino acids. Trimming at V came to 4 bases and at J to 0 bases, leaving 7 bases not matched to a gene. Germline CDR1 reads SGHRS; CDR2 reads YFSETQ. In DNA form, the CDR3 reads TGCGCCAGCAGCGCTTCGACAGGGATCTCCTACGAGCAGTACTTC. It codes for CASSASTGISYEQYF.

This chain uses TRBV7-3 with TRBJ1-1, with a tentative D call TRBD1 (5 bases). The V gene's germline CDR1 is SGHTA and CDR2 FQGTGA. V lost 2 bases to trimming and J lost 4 bases, with 14 bases between them. There are 15 residues in the CDR3. Here the CDR3 DNA reads TGTGCCAGCAGCTTATGGGCCGGGGCTGGCACTGAAGCTTTCTTT. Protein: CASSLWAGAGTEAFF.

This chain joins TRBV6-5 and TRBJ1-2, with unresolved D. The CDR3 sequence is 10 residues long. Trimming took off 9 bases at V and 5 bases at J, with 7 bases between the two ends. Germline CDR1 is MNHEY and CDR2 is SVGAGI. CDR3 DNA sequence: TGTGCCAGTGTCCTATATGGCTACACCTTC. Its protein is CASVLYGYTF.

This clone is a singleton in its sample. A read error may account for a junction end that differs from germline. The V gene is TRBV18, the J gene TRBJ1-5, with 9 bases that match TRBD1. The CDR3 has 16 amino acids. Germline V gives CDR1 KGHSH, CDR2 LQKENI. The DNA of the CDR3 is TGTGCCAGCTCACCAGTGGACAGGGGCGGCAATCGGCCCCAGCATTTT. This translates into CASSPVDRGGNRPQHF.

The CDR3 region has the DNA TGTGCCAGCAGAGGGGGACTAGCGGTCTACGAGCAGTACTTC. It specifies CASRGGLAVYEQYF. The V and J genes are TRBV6-5 and TRBJ2-7, with 11 bases matching TRBD2. Germline V gene sequence: CDR1 MNHEY, CDR2 SVGAGI. Trimming removed 6 bases from V and 3 bases from J; junction bases left unmatched: 4. This CDR3 comprises 14 residues.

This chain uses TRBV27 with TRBJ2-2, with D hard to call. Trimming took 5 bases from V and 1 from J, leaving 8 bases between them. Germline values: CDR1 MNHEY, CDR2 SMNVEV (reference sequence). This CDR3 comprises 14 residues. The CDR3 coding sequence is TGTGCCAGCAGTACCTCAGGGAACACCGGGGAGCTGTTTTTT. Translated, it gives CASSTSGNTGELFF.

The gene calls are TRBV7-9 and TRBJ2-5, with D maybe TRBD1 (6 bases). This CDR3 contains 16 residues. V gave up 6 bases and J gave up 2 bases, with 19 bases separating them. Germline V CDR1 and CDR2: SEHNR, FQNEAQ (reference sequence). The CDR3 region has the DNA TGTGCCAGCAGTTCTAGGGTCAGGGGAACTCAAGAGACCCAGTACTTC. Translated: CASSSRVRGTQETQYF.

The V call is TRBV30, the J call TRBJ1-1; 8 bases align to TRBD1. Germline-derived CDR1 and CDR2 are GTSNPN and SVGIG (reference sequence). The CDR3 sequence is 13 residues long. The J segment lost 3 bases and the V segment lost 7 bases, leaving 7 bases of the junction unmatched. The DNA for the CDR3 is TGTGCCTCGGTTCGGACAGGGCACACTGAAGCTTTCTTT. It yields the protein CASVRTGHTEAFF.

The chain is built from TRBV2 and TRBJ2-7; the D gene is possibly TRBD2 (6 bases). Germline V lookup: CDR1 SNHLY, CDR2 FYNNEI. The CDR3 consists of 13 residues. V was pared by 2 bases and J by 7 bases, with 12 bases between. CDR3 region: CASSERGLGEQYF. CDR3 coding DNA: TGTGCCAGCAGTGAAAGGGGACTGGGAGAGCAGTACTTC. Supplemented by reference TRBV2 and TRBJ2-7, the full variable domain reads EPEVTQTPSHQVTQMGQEVILRCVPISNHLYFYWYRQILGQKVEFLVSFYNNEISEKSEIFDDQFSVERPDGSNFTLKIRSTKLEDSAMYFCASSERGLGEQYFGPGTRLTVT.

V usage is TRBV30 and J usage is TRBJ2-5, with a possible D match to TRBD2 (6 bases). Germline V gene lookup returns CDR1 GTSNPN and CDR2 SVGIG (reference sequence). This CDR3 comprises 14 residues. V lost 0 bases and J 5 bases, leaving 13 bases between the germline ends. The CDR3 protein is CAWSVGGARETQYF. CDR3 coding DNA: TGTGCCTGGAGTGTAGGCGGGGCGAGGGAGACCCAGTACTTC.

V gene TRBV27 combines with J gene TRBJ2-7; perhaps TRBD2 as D (6 bases). Between the trimmed V and J ends, which lost 5 bases and 2 bases, there was a span of 16 bases. The CDR3 runs to 15 residues. CDR1 and CDR2 from the germline V gene are MNHEY and SMNVEV (reference sequence). The CDR3 DNA reads as TGTGCCAGCAGTCCGGGACTGGACGGGACCTACGAGCAGTACTTC. Protein: CASSPGLDGTYEQYF.

The chain recombines TRBV10-1 with TRBJ2-7; D possibly uses TRBD1 or TRBD2 (5 bases each). Germline V CDR1 and CDR2: WNHNN, SYGVQD (reference sequence). This CDR3 is built from 14 residues. Trimming cost V 4 bases and J 6 bases, with 16 bases left between them. The CDR3 spells CASSALQGEGEQYF. Here the CDR3 DNA reads TGCGCCAGCAGTGCCTTGCAGGGAGAGGGCGAGCAGTACTTC.

The chain joins TRBV4-1 to TRBJ2-2, with TRBD1 matching 10 bases. Trimming cost V 3 bases and J 5 bases; bases outside gene matches: 3. The CDR3 is made up of 15 amino acids. In germline, CDR1 is MGHRA, CDR2 YSYEKL. DNA for the CDR3: TGCGCCAGCAGCCAGACAGGGGGCGTTACCGGGGAGCTGTTTTTT. Translating it yields CASSQTGGVTGELFF.

The CDR3 sequence: CASSYVGGAYEQYF. The CDR3 nucleotides read TGTGCCAGCAGCTATGTCGGGGGGGCCTACGAGCAGTACTTC. The genes are TRBV5-4 and TRBJ2-7; 8 bases align to TRBD2. The CDR3 sequence is 14 residues long. The V and J ends lost 3 bases and 2 bases, in that order; junction bases with no gene match: 4. In germline, CDR1 is SGHNT, CDR2 YYREEE (reference sequence).

This chain connects TRBV18 to TRBJ2-7; either TRBD1 or TRBD2 may fit D (5 bases each). Trimming stripped 0 bases from V and 3 bases from J, with 12 bases between. The CDR3 spans 15 residues. Germline V lookup: CDR1 KGHSH, CDR2 LQKENI. The CDR3 loop is CASSPPRDGVYEQYF. CDR3 nucleotides: TGTGCCAGCTCACCACCGAGGGACGGGGTCTACGAGCAGTACTTC.